Following are 8 T cell receptor beta chains from one sample sequenced in a study of Ad26.COV2.S vaccination and SARS-CoV-2 variants. This table comes from immunoSEQ multiplex PCR, and its TCRdb copy is limited to in-frame clones, with some not included. The top ten hold 2.9% of the sample, which has around 250,000 clones, roughly nine tenths seen once. Treatment reported: around 19 received Ad26.COV2.S at low or high dose, single or two shots; five or six received placebo; per-sample allocation not given. Specimen acquisition occurred on day 63 following the initial vaccine or placebo injection. This sample comprised peripheral blood, obtained in a trial of Ad26.COV2.S vaccine versus placebo. The receptors were gathered from a person aged 18 to 65 who received the Ad26.COV2.S COVID-19 vaccine or a placebo.

This sequence joins TRBV6-1 and TRBJ2-1; 9 nucleotides line up with TRBD1. The CDR3 totals 20 residues. The J segment lost 4 bases and the V segment lost 1 base, leaving 17 bases of the junction unmatched. Germline V gives CDR1 MNHNS, CDR2 SASEGT. In DNA form, the CDR3 reads TGTGCCAGCAGTGAAGTTTGGTCTGGGGTGGGGACAGGGAAGTACAATGAGCAGTTCTTC. It translates to CASSEVWSGVGTGKYNEQFF.

V is TRBV25-1 and J is TRBJ2-2, with 10 bases aligning to TRBD1. Germline CDR1 and CDR2: MGHDK and SYGVNS. V was pared by 6 bases and J by 5 bases, with 3 bases of the junction left unmatched. This CDR3 region has 14 residues. The CDR3 nucleotides are TGTGCCAGCAGGGGACAGGGGTTTACCGGGGAGCTGTTTTTT. Its protein is CASRGQGFTGELFF.

This chain uses TRBV3-1 (or the pseudogene TRBV3-2) with TRBJ1-5, with D maybe TRBD1 (5 bases). V lost 1 base to trimming and J lost 0 bases, with 10 bases between them. The CDR3 spans 16 residues. Germline CDR1 LGHDT, CDR2 YNNKEL (reference sequence). This CDR3 reads CASSQARDGSNQPQHF. The CDR3 region has the DNA TGTGCCAGCAGCCAAGCCCGGGACGGTAGCAATCAGCCCCAGCATTTT.

The chain combines TRBV15 with TRBJ2-5, with TRBD2 as a possible D gene (7 bases). Germline lookup yields CDR1 LNHNV and CDR2 YYDKDF (reference sequence). Trimming took 5 bases from V and 2 from J, leaving 21 bases between them. The CDR3 runs to 17 residues. CDR3 protein: CATSSWGGALGQETQYF. The CDR3 DNA sequence: TGTGCCACCAGCTCCTGGGGGGGGGCTCTCGGTCAAGAGACCCAGTACTTC.

The rearrangement links TRBV14 to TRBJ2-5; D is uncertain. Germline assignment: CDR1 SGHDN and CDR2 FVKESK. This CDR3 comprises 15 residues. Deletions cut 0 bases from V and 4 bases from J, with 12 bases between. The CDR3 loop is CASSQEGLGRETQYF. The CDR3 DNA sequence: TGTGCCAGCAGCCAAGAAGGGCTAGGCCGAGAGACCCAGTACTTC.

This clone has more than one count but fewer than ten. The gene calls are TRBV11-2 and TRBJ2-1; D may be TRBD1 (5 bases). The germline CDR1 and CDR2 sequences are SGHAT and FQNNGV. Trimming cost V 5 bases and J 4 bases, with 18 bases left between them. The CDR3 is 16 amino acids. The CDR3 bases are TGTGCCAGCAGCCGAAACACAGGACCTTTATACAATGAGCAGTTCTTC. Translated: CASSRNTGPLYNEQFF.

V and J are TRBV7-2 and TRBJ1-2, with 7 bases identical to TRBD1. CDR3 length equals 16 residues. The V gene end was trimmed by 4 bases and the J gene end by 3 bases; junction bases not matched to a gene: 11. Germline CDR1 SGHTA, CDR2 FQGNSA. The CDR3 DNA is TGTGCCAGCAGCTCTCCCGGGACAGTGCGCCACTATGGCTACACCTTC. This encodes CASSSPGTVRHYGYTF. The entire variable domain, with the rest obtained from reference TRBV7-2 and TRBJ1-2, is as follows: GAGVSQSPSNKVTEKGKDVELRCDPISGHTALYWYRQSLGQGLEFLIYFQGNSAPDKSGLPSDRFSAERTGGSVSTLTIQRTQQEDSAVYLCASSSPGTVRHYGYTFGSGTRLTVV.

The chain combines TRBV3-1 (or the pseudogene TRBV3-2) with TRBJ1-1; tentatively, D is TRBD1 (6 bases). V lost 6 bases, J lost 0 bases, and 14 bases lay in between. CDR1 and CDR2 from the germline V gene are LGHDT and YNNKEL (reference sequence). The CDR3 covers 15 residues. CDR3 nucleotide sequence: TGTGCCAGCAGGGACAGTGGCCTCATGAACACTGAAGCTTTCTTT. Amino acids: CASRDSGLMNTEAFF.